The 21 T cell receptor beta chains listed next were all sequenced from one sample in a study of T cell responses to AZD1222 COVID-19 vaccine. Profiled with immunoSEQ multiplex PCR; TCRdb holds only in-frame clones, not every one. The sample holds 180,000 or so clones; 85% to 95% are singletons and the top ten take about 0.64%. This sample comprised peripheral blood, obtained on day 0 of AZD1222 vaccination. These receptors originate from an adult in good health.

The V and J genes are TRBV14 and TRBJ2-2; D perhaps matches TRBD2 (5 bases). Germline V gives CDR1 SGHDN, CDR2 FVKESK. The CDR3 is 15 residues long. V lost 5 bases and J 4 bases, leaving 14 bases between the germline ends. CDR3 sequence: CASSTGITITGELFF. Written as DNA, the CDR3 is TGTGCCAGCAGCACCGGGATCACGATCACCGGGGAGCTGTTTTTT.

The count of this clone is one. This sequence joins TRBV10-3 and TRBJ2-5, with 8 positions matching TRBD2. Germline V lookup: CDR1 ENHRY, CDR2 SYGVKD. The CDR3 runs 13 residues. V trimming: 8 bases; J trimming: 5 bases; junction bases outside the gene matches: 7. Here the CDR3 reads CAIGSGDWETQYF. CDR3 bases: TGTGCCATCGGTAGCGGGGACTGGGAGACCCAGTACTTC.

This clone turned up a few times. This CDR3 is also generated by other DNA sequences in the sample. V gene TRBV7-2 combines with J gene TRBJ1-5; D is uncertain. Germline assignment: CDR1 SGHTA and CDR2 FQGNSA. V lost 2 bases, J lost 6 bases, and 5 bases lay in between. The CDR3 is 12 amino acids. This CDR3 reads CASSLMGQPQHF. The CDR3 DNA is TGTGCCAGCAGCTTAATGGGTCAGCCCCAGCATTTT.

The chain combines TRBV7-9 with TRBJ1-2, with D hard to call. V was pared by 3 bases and J by 2 bases, with 7 bases between. Per the germline V gene, CDR1 is SEHNR and CDR2 is FQNEAQ (reference sequence). This CDR3 contains 13 residues. CDR3 in DNA: TGTGCCAGCAGCTTTGATACGAACTATGGCTACACCTTC. It yields the protein CASSFDTNYGYTF. The entire variable domain, with the rest obtained from reference TRBV7-9 and TRBJ1-2, is as follows: DTGVSQNPRHKITKRGQNVTFRCDPISEHNRLYWYRQTLGQGPEFLTYFQNEAQLEKSRLLSDRFSAERPKGSFSTLEIQRTEQGDSAMYLCASSFDTNYGYTFGSGTRLTVV.

The rearrangement links TRBV3-1 (or the pseudogene TRBV3-2) to TRBJ2-5, with 8 bases identical to TRBD2. Germline V gives CDR1 LGHDT, CDR2 YNNKEL (reference sequence). V dropped 4 bases and J dropped 7; count of bases not matched to a gene: 14. This CDR3 is built from 16 residues. CDR3 protein: CASSLTSGPLVRTQYF. CDR3 coding DNA: TGTGCCAGCAGCCTTACTAGCGGCCCACTTGTGAGGACCCAGTACTTC.

This clone was found once. J is TRBJ1-4 and V is TRBV9; the D gene is possibly TRBD1 (6 bases). Trimming took off 0 bases at V and 3 bases at J, with 15 bases between the two ends. Per germline, CDR1 SGDLS and CDR2 YYNGEE. The CDR3 covers 17 residues. CDR3 loop: CASSVGGRGWANEKLFF. In nucleotides, the CDR3 is TGTGCCAGCAGCGTAGGAGGCAGGGGATGGGCTAATGAAAAACTGTTTTTT.

The chain recombines TRBV28 with TRBJ2-7, with D possibly matching TRBD1 (6 bases). This CDR3 has 14 residues. Germline V lookup: CDR1 MDHEN, CDR2 SYDVKM. Between the trimmed V and J ends, which lost 3 bases and 2 bases, there was a span of 11 bases. Written as DNA, the CDR3 is TGTGCCAGCAGTTTCCCCGACAGGACCTACGAGCAGTACTTC. Translation: CASSFPDRTYEQYF.

This chain joins TRBV18 and TRBJ2-1; D may correspond to TRBD1 or TRBD2 (5 bases each). Trimming left V 6 bases short and J 0 bases short, with 12 bases between. The CDR3 runs 15 residues. CDR1 is KGHSH, CDR2 LQKENI, per germline. The CDR3 is CASSLGTGSYNEQFF. DNA for the CDR3: TGTGCCAGCTCCCTCGGGACGGGCTCCTACAATGAGCAGTTCTTC.

This chain joins TRBV5-1 and TRBJ2-7, with D possibly TRBD1 on 5 matching bases. The CDR3 consists of 12 residues. CDR1 and CDR2 from the germline V gene are SGHRS and YFSETQ. V was clipped by 1 base and J by 5 bases, with 7 bases between them. This CDR3 is CASSLKGNEQYF. For the CDR3, the DNA is TGCGCCAGCAGCTTGAAGGGGAACGAGCAGTACTTC.

The rearrangement uses TRBV19 and TRBJ1-5; 12 bases map to TRBD1. This CDR3 contains 15 residues. J gave up 7 bases and V 5 bases, and 6 bases lay outside the gene matches. CDR1 and CDR2 from the germline V gene are LNHDA and SQIVND (reference sequence). CDR3 sequence: CASSAGQGAGQPQHF. CDR3 sequence (DNA): TGTGCCAGTAGTGCGGGACAGGGGGCGGGGCAGCCCCAGCATTTT.

The V gene is TRBV7-9, the J gene TRBJ2-2; possibly TRBD1 for D (6 bases). CDR1 and CDR2 (germline): SEHNR, FQNEAQ (reference sequence). Deletions cut 5 bases from V and 2 bases from J, with 18 bases between. The CDR3 has 17 residues. The CDR3 loop reads CASSTLRGTPNTGELFF. Here the CDR3 DNA reads TGTGCCAGCAGCACCCTTAGAGGGACACCCAACACCGGGGAGCTGTTTTTT.

Concerning this clone: Other nucleotide sequences from this sample produce the same CDR3. The V call is TRBV5-1, the J call TRBJ2-1, with D unresolved. V gave up 0 bases and J gave up 0 bases, with 7 bases separating them. CDR1 is SGHRS, CDR2 YFSETQ, per germline. The length of the CDR3 is 15 residues. This CDR3 reads CASSLEGSSYNEQFF. The CDR3 DNA reads as TGCGCCAGCAGCTTGGAAGGAAGCTCCTACAATGAGCAGTTCTTC. Looking up the rest from reference TRBV5-1 and TRBJ2-1 gives the full variable domain: KAGVTQTPRYLIKTRGQQVTLSCSPISGHRSVSWYQQTPGQGLQFLFEYFSETQRNKGNFPGRFSGRQFSNSRSEMNVSTLELGDSALYLCASSLEGSSYNEQFFGPGTRLTVL.

This sequence joins TRBV5-1 and TRBJ2-7; D tentatively fits TRBD1 or TRBD2 (6 bases each). Germline-derived CDR1 and CDR2 are SGHRS and YFSETQ. V gave up 4 bases and J gave up 3 bases, with 11 bases separating them. The CDR3 runs to 13 residues. For the CDR3, the DNA is TGCGCCAGCAGCCAGGGGACTGGCTACGAGCAGTACTTC. It translates to CASSQGTGYEQYF.

The gene calls are TRBV5-1 and TRBJ1-1, with a weak D call TRBD1 (5 bases). CDR3 size: 14 residues. Germline V lookup: CDR1 SGHRS, CDR2 YFSETQ. The V and J ends lost 0 bases and 3 bases respectively, with 9 bases between them. The CDR3 region is CASSLALGDTEAFF. Here the CDR3 DNA reads TGCGCCAGCAGCTTGGCGTTAGGGGACACTGAAGCTTTCTTT.

The chain joins TRBV11-2 to TRBJ1-1; the D gene is possibly TRBD1 (5 bases). This CDR3 spans 15 amino acids. Germline V gene lookup returns CDR1 SGHAT and CDR2 FQNNGV. The V end lost 5 bases, the J end lost 4 bases, and 17 bases lay between the germline ends. CDR3: CASSPSKGDGTEAFF. The CDR3 region has the DNA TGTGCCAGCAGCCCATCGAAAGGGGACGGCACTGAAGCTTTCTTT.

The V call is TRBV4-1, the J call TRBJ2-7, with 11 nucleotides matching TRBD1. The CDR3 has 19 amino acids. Germline trimming cut 4 bases from V and 4 bases from J; bases unmatched to any gene: 18. Germline V gives CDR1 MGHRA, CDR2 YSYEKL. This CDR3 is CASSPQGQGGLPTFYEQYF. Written as DNA, the CDR3 is TGCGCCAGCAGCCCCCAGGGACAGGGGGGTCTCCCGACTTTTTACGAGCAGTACTTC.

This clone appeared once. The V and J genes are TRBV5-1 and TRBJ1-4; D not resolved. The V end was cut by 2 bases, the J end by 7 bases, with 12 bases between. Germline CDR1 SGHRS, CDR2 YFSETQ. This CDR3 has 14 residues. The CDR3 is CASSLGGSSEKLFF. The CDR3 bases are TGCGCCAGCAGCTTAGGAGGGAGTAGTGAAAAACTGTTTTTT.

CDR3 sequence reads: CASSATGVAEQFF. The DNA of the CDR3 is TGTGCCAGCAGTGCGACAGGAGTTGCTGAGCAGTTCTTC. This chain links TRBV25-1 with TRBJ2-1, with D possibly matching TRBD1 (6 bases). The CDR3 spans 13 residues. V shed 4 bases and J shed 9 bases, with 13 bases lying between them. In germline, CDR1 is MGHDK, CDR2 SYGVNS.

CDR3 residues: CASSQRGLDTEAFF. DNA for the CDR3: TGCGCCAGCAGCCAAAGGGGTCTTGACACTGAAGCTTTCTTT. This sequence joins TRBV4-1 and TRBJ1-1; tentatively, D is TRBD1 (5 bases). The CDR3 has 14 residues. Deletions cut 2 bases from V and 3 bases from J, with 10 bases between. CDR1 MGHRA and CDR2 YSYEKL come from the germline V gene.

The rearrangement uses TRBV7-3 and TRBJ1-1; the match to TRBD1 covers 8 bases. There are 13 residues in the CDR3. CDR1 is SGHTA and CDR2 is FQGTGA in the germline V gene. The V gene end was trimmed by 5 bases and the J gene end by 3 bases; junction bases not matched to a gene: 2. The CDR3 DNA reads TGTGCCAGCAGCGCGACAGGGGACACTGAAGCTTTCTTT. Translating it yields CASSATGDTEAFF.

This chain links TRBV3-1 (or the pseudogene TRBV3-2) with TRBJ1-4; no definite D call. The V gene lost 4 bases and the J gene lost 8 bases, with 14 bases spanning the gap. The CDR3 spans 14 residues. Germline V CDR1 and CDR2: LGHDT, YNNKEL (reference sequence). The CDR3 loop reads CASSPRPGSEKLFF. DNA of the CDR3: TGTGCCAGCAGCCCGAGGCCCGGGAGCGAAAAACTGTTTTTT.